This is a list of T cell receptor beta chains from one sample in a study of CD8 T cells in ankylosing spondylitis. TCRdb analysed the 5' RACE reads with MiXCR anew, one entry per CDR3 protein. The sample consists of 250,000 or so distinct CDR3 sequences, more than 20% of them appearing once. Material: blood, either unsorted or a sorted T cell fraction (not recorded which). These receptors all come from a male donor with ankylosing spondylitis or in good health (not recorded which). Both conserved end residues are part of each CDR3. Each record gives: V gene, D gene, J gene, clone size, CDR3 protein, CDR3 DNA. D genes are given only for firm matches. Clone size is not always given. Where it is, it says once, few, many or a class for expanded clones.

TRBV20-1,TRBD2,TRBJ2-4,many,CSASRTSGNIQYF,TGCAGTGCTAGTCGCACTAGCGGAAACATTCAGTACTTC
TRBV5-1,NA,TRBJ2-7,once,CASSKQGRGAYEQYF,TGCGCCAGCAGCAAACAGGGACGTGGTGCCTACGAGCAGTACTTC
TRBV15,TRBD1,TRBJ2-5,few,CATREDRGSRETQYF,TGTGCCACCAGGGAGGACAGGGGGTCGCGGGAGACCCAGTACTTC
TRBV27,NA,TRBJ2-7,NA,CASSPLGFSYEQYF,TGTGCCAGCAGCCCGTTGGGGTTTTCCTACGAGCAGTACTTC
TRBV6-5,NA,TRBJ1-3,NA,CASSYRGDGNTIYF,TGTGCCAGCAGTTACAGGGGTGATGGAAACACCATATATTTT
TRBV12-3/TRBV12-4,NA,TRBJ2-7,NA,CASSWGSRSYEQYF,TGTGCCAGCAGTTGGGGCAGCAGATCCTACGAGCAGTACTTC
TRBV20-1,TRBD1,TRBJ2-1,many,CSAKRDRENEQFF,TGCAGTGCTAAGAGGGACAGGGAAAATGAGCAGTTCTTC
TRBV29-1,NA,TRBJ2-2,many,CSVSGELFF,TGCAGCGTTTCCGGGGAGCTGTTTTTT
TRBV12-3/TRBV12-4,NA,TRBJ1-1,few,CASSPNGRAAFF,TGTGCCAGCAGCCCCAATGGACGGGCAGCTTTCTTT
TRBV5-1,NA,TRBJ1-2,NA,CASSQPPGAAGYTF,TGCGCCAGCAGCCAACCCCCAGGGGCCGCTGGCTACACCTTC
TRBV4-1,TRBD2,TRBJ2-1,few,CASSQAAGGGNEQFF,TGCGCCAGCAGCCAAGCAGCGGGGGGGGGCAATGAGCAGTTCTTC
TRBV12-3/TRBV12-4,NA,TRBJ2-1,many,CASSFRGGEQFF,TGTGCCAGCAGTTTCCGCGGAGGTGAGCAGTTCTTC
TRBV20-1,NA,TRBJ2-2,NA,CSAREGHTTGELFF,TGCAGTGCTAGAGAAGGACATACCACCGGGGAGCTGTTTTTT
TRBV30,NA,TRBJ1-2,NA,CAWSPRTAYGYTF,TGTGCCTGGAGTCCCCGGACAGCCTATGGCTACACCTTC
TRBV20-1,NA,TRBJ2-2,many,CSALRDPSRTGELFF,TGCAGTGCGCTCCGGGACCCCTCCCGGACCGGGGAGCTGTTTTTT
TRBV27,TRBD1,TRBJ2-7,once,CASSLEGQGFPYEQYF,TGTGCCAGCAGTTTGGAGGGACAGGGGTTTCCCTACGAGCAGTACTTC
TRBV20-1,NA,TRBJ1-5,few,CSASRRGRAAQPQHF,TGCAGTGCTAGCAGGCGCGGCAGGGCGGCTCAGCCCCAGCATTTT
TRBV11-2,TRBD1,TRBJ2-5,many,CASSLVGQGAGTQYF,TGTGCCAGCAGCTTAGTGGGACAGGGGGCCGGGACCCAGTACTTC
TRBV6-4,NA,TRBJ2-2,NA,CASSDLRRGGLVGELFF,TGTGCCAGCAGTGACTTGAGGAGGGGTGGCCTGGTCGGGGAGCTGTTTTTT
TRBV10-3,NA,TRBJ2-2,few,CAISESQAGTGELFF,TGTGCCATCAGTGAGTCCCAGGCCGGTACCGGGGAGCTGTTTTTT
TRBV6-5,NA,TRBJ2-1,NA,CASSTSNNDGQFF,TGTGCCAGCAGTACCTCCAATAATGATGGGCAGTTCTTC
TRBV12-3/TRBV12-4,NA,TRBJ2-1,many,CASTKGPTTYNEQFF,TGTGCCAGCACAAAAGGGCCCACCACCTACAATGAGCAGTTCTTC
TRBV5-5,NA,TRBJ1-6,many,CASSLESDRRGGSPLHF,TGTGCCAGCAGCTTGGAGTCCGACCGCCGGGGTGGTTCACCCCTCCACTTT
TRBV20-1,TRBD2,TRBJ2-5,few,CSAGAGETQYF,TGCAGTGCTGGAGCGGGGGAGACCCAGTACTTC
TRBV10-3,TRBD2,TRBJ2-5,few,CAIRTSGGQETQYF,TGTGCCATCCGGACTAGCGGGGGGCAAGAGACCCAGTACTTC
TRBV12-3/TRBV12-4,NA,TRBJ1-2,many,CASSHRRLGGYTF,TGTGCCAGCAGTCACAGGCGTCTTGGGGGCTACACCTTC
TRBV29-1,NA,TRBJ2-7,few,CSVEGQFPTYEQYF,TGCAGCGTTGAAGGACAGTTCCCAACCTACGAGCAGTACTTC
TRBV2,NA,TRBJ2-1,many,CASSEWVDYNEQFF,TGTGCCAGCAGTGAATGGGTAGATTACAATGAGCAGTTCTTC
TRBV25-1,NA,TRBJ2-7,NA,CASSEVGEQYF,TGTGCCAGCAGTGAAGTCGGAGAGCAGTACTTC
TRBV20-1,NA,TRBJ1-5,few,CSASGQPNQPQHF,TGCAGTGCTAGCGGACAGCCGAATCAGCCCCAGCATTTT
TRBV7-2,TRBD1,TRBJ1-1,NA,CASSLASGQGRTEAFF,TGTGCCAGCAGCTTAGCCTCGGGACAGGGTCGTACTGAAGCTTTCTTT
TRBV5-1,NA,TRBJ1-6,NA,CASSLGAGVLSPLHF,TGCGCCAGCAGCTTGGGCGCAGGGGTCTTGTCACCCCTCCACTTT
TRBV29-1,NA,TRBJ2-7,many,CSVEDPTAAYEQYF,TGCAGCGTTGAAGATCCGACGGCCGCCTACGAGCAGTACTTC
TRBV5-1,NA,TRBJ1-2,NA,CASSWGDGPYGYTF,TGCGCCAGCAGCTGGGGCGACGGACCCTATGGCTACACCTTC
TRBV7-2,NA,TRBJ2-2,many,CASSPNNTGELFF,TGTGCCAGCAGCCCAAATAACACCGGGGAGCTGTTTTTT
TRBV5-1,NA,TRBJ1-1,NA,CASSAVGGTEAFF,TGCGCCAGCAGCGCGGTCGGAGGCACTGAAGCTTTCTTT
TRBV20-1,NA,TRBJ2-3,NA,CSARRGSADTQYF,TGCAGTGCTAGACGGGGTAGCGCAGATACGCAGTATTTT
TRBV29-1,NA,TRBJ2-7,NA,CSVAIKGVIFEQYF,TGCAGCGTCGCAATAAAAGGGGTCATCTTTGAGCAGTACTTC
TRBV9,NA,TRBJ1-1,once,CASSVSPISGTEAFF,TGTGCCAGCAGCGTATCTCCGATTAGCGGAACTGAAGCTTTCTTT
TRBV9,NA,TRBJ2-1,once,CASSEPGKGFGNEQFF,TGTGCCAGCAGCGAGCCCGGCAAGGGTTTTGGGAATGAGCAGTTCTTC
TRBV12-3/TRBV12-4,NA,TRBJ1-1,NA,CASSLYLNTEAFF,TGTGCCAGCAGTTTATACCTGAACACTGAAGCTTTCTTT
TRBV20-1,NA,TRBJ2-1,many,CSAIPGGGRNEQFF,TGCAGTGCTATTCCCGGGGGCGGAAGGAATGAGCAGTTCTTC
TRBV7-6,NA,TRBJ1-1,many,CASSLQGFTEAFF,TGTGCCAGCAGCTTACAGGGATTCACTGAAGCTTTCTTT
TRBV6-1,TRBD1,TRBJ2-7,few,CASSEVTGDEQYF,TGTGCCAGCAGTGAAGTCACAGGGGACGAGCAGTACTTC
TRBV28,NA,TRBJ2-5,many,CASRGAGWETQYF,TGTGCCAGCAGAGGGGCGGGCTGGGAGACCCAGTACTTC
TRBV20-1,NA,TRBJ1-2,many,CSATTGGDYGYTF,TGCAGTGCTACCACGGGAGGCGACTATGGCTACACCTTC
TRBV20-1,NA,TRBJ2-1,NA,CSARVQGYNEQFF,TGCAGTGCTAGAGTGCAGGGATACAATGAGCAGTTCTTC